This TCR beta chain originates from a study of T cells in Graves' hyperthyroidism and ophthalmopathy (dated by TCRdb to about 2019). Background for the entire study: Peripheral blood samples were taken at initial diagnosis, before any treatment was given. In addition, the study compared T-cell repertoires in thyroid tissue and in blood from five or six Graves' hyperthyroidism patients. TCR Vbeta CDR3 sequencing of 120 to 150 peripheral blood samples (43 ophthalmopathy, 75 hyperthyroidism and roughly 17 progressor patients) is reported in the paper. To identify TCR V-J signatures that set the groups apart, the researchers used a discovery cohort of 90 to 100 patients, made up of around 42 with Graves' ophthalmopathy and some 55 with stable Graves' hyperthyroidism. An independent validation cohort of 18 to 20 hyperthyroidism patients and 15 or so patients who later progressed to ophthalmopathy tested prospective prediction of ophthalmopathy. Following sampling, methimazole starting at 30 mg daily was given to hyperthyroidism patients, and high-dose intravenous methylprednisolone was given to ophthalmopathy patients. The 100 discovery patients were divided at random into training and test sets in a 7:3 ratio.

Hyperthyroidism patients were aged 18 to 65 years and newly diagnosed, with disease duration of less than 2 months. Any patient with an uncontrolled infection, another autoimmune disease, pregnancy or lactation was excluded. Diagnoses were based on clinical symptoms, serum thyroxine and TRAb, thyroid ultrasound and orbital computed tomography. Blood from progressor patients was drawn when they were first diagnosed with hyperthyroidism, before any ophthalmopathy symptoms appeared. PBMCs were isolated from more than 8 ml of fresh peripheral blood by Ficoll-Paque density gradient centrifugation. Progressor patients were first diagnosed with Graves' hyperthyroidism and then developed ophthalmopathy during follow-up. Total RNA was extracted with Trizol reagent, and quality was checked on an Agilent 2100 Bioanalyzer. The CDR3 holds 17 amino acids from the cysteine to the phenylalanine. CDR3 DNA only is kept here, 51 bases in frame from base 1. CDR1 SEHNR and CDR2 FQNEAQ were looked up in the germline V gene (reference sequence). A distance of 19 bases separates the germline ends of V and J, which lose 4 bases and 0 bases respectively.

Amplification of TCR beta CDR3 regions was carried out from RNA transcripts. A first-round RT-PCR of the TCR CDR3 used the HTBI primer set with the Qiagen OneStep RT-PCR kit. Libraries were constructed in a second round of multiplex PCR, after which size selection and purification were performed. Paired-end sequencing of the libraries was performed with 100 bp reads on an Illumina HiSeq2000. Per the original workflow: SOAPnuke was used to process the raw data, removing reads that contained adapters or uncalled bases, had a mean Phred below 15, or lacked an exact match to the constant primer or identifier. COPE v1.2.5 was used to merge the high-quality paired reads, and each unique nucleotide sequence was defined as a clonotype. MiTCR v1.1 was used to align the clonotypes against IMGT TRBV, TRBD and TRBJ reference segments. Only V-J combinations with frequency above 0.0001, covering 99% to 99.2% of repertoires, were analysed. A TCS score was defined as the ratio of F50 (clonal expansion) to E x V (chaos), with BLOSUM62-based TCRdist applied between CDR3 peptides within each V-J. Welch's t-statistics and random forest reduced roughly 530 V-J features to around 14, which were used in a naive Bayes classifier (R e1071). The public reads were quality trimmed at Q25 with fastp and then assembled into clones with MiXCR by TCRdb, keeping productive beta chains. A single entry per CDR3 protein holds the most common genes and DNA from its merged rows. What appears here as the V and J calls and clone size reflects TCRdb's work, not the paper's. This sample comprises roughly 360,000 distinct CDR3 sequences, roughly 13% of them detected only once. The ten biggest clones cover roughly 20% of the sample.

There are a few counts of this clonotype. Which antigen it targets is not known. Base-call qualities are not available, and no considerably larger clone is one nucleotide away. Paper-wide results and their limitations: A model built on a 13 V-J signature distinguished ophthalmopathy from stable hyperthyroidism, reaching roughly 88% sensitivity and about 81% specificity in cross-validation and 80%/75% in testing. No statistical method was used to fix the sample size in advance, and group allocation was not hidden from the investigators. During validation, the model predicted progression to ophthalmopathy a median of approximately 6.5 months ahead of onset, with around 65% sensitivity and 72.22% specificity. Most expanded thyroid clonotypes (frequency above 0.001) were also detected in blood, suggesting blood repertoires may reflect thyroid immune responses.

This sequence uses TRBV7-9 and TRBJ2-7, with a weak D call of TRBD1 (5 bases match). The source is a man aged 30-40 years with Graves' hyperthyroidism that later progressed to Graves' ophthalmopathy. The sample consisted of blood. The CDR3 here reads CASSSGPGGVGSYEQYF. Here is the DNA: TGTGCCAGCAGCTCAGGGCCGGGTGGAGTAGGCTCCTACGAGCAGTACTTC.